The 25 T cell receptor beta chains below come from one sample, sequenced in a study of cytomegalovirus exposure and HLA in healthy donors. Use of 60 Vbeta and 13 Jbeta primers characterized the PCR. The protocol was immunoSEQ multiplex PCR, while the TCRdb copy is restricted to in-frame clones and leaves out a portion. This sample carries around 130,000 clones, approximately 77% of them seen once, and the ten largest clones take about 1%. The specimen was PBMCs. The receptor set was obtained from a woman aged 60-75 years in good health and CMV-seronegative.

In DNA, the CDR3 is TGTGCCAGCGGGGACCCGGGACAGATGTACGAGCAGTACTTC. Residues: CASGDPGQMYEQYF. The genes are TRBV28 and TRBJ2-7; 7 positions match TRBD1. The ends lost 8 bases at V and 4 bases at J; junction bases unmatched: 11. The CDR3 consists of 14 residues. Per the germline V gene, CDR1 is MDHEN and CDR2 is SYDVKM. The variable domain in full, completed from reference TRBV28 and TRBJ2-7, reads DVKVTQSSRYLVKRTGEKVFLECVQDMDHENMFWYRQDPGLGLRLIYFSYDVKMKEKGDIPEGYSVSREKKERFSLILESASTNQTSMYLCASGDPGQMYEQYFGPGTRLTVT.

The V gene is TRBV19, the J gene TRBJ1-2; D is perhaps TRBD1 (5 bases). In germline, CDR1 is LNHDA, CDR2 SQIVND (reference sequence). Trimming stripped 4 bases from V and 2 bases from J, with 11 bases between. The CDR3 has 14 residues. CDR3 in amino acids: CASSTTATNYGYTF. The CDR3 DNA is TGTGCCAGTAGTACGACAGCTACGAACTATGGCTACACCTTC.

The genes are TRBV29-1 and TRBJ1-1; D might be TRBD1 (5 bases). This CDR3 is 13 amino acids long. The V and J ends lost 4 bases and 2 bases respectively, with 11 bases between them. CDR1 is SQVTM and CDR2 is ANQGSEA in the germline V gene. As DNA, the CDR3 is TGCAGCGTTGTTGCAGGGTTTAACACTGAAGCTTTCTTT. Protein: CSVVAGFNTEAFF.

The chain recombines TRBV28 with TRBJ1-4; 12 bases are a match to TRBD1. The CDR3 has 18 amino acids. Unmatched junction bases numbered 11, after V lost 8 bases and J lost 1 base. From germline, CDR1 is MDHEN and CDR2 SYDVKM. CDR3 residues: CASRLTGQGAQTNEKLFF. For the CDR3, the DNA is TGTGCCAGCCGACTTACGGGACAGGGGGCTCAAACTAATGAAAAACTGTTTTTT.

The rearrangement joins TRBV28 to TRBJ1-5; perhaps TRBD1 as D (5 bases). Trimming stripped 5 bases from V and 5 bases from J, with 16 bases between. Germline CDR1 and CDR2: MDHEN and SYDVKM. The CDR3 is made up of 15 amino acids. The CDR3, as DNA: TGTGCCAGCAGTCCCCTGGGGAGGGGATATCAGCCCCAGCATTTT. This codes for CASSPLGRGYQPQHF. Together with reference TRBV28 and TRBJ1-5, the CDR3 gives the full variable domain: DVKVTQSSRYLVKRTGEKVFLECVQDMDHENMFWYRQDPGLGLRLIYFSYDVKMKEKGDIPEGYSVSREKKERFSLILESASTNQTSMYLCASSPLGRGYQPQHFGDGTRLSIL.

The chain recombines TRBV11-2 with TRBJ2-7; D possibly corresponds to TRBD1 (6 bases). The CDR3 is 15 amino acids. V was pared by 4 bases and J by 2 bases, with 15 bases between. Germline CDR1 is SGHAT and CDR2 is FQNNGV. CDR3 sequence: CASSSQGGGPYEQYF. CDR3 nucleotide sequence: TGTGCCAGCAGCTCCCAGGGTGGGGGCCCCTACGAGCAGTACTTC.

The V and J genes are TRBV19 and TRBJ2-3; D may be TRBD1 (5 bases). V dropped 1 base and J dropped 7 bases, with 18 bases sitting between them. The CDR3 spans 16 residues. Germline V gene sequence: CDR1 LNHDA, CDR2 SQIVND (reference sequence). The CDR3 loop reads CASSIGGTDRYYTQYF. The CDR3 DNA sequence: TGTGCCAGTAGTATAGGGGGCACAGACCGATATTATACGCAGTATTTT.

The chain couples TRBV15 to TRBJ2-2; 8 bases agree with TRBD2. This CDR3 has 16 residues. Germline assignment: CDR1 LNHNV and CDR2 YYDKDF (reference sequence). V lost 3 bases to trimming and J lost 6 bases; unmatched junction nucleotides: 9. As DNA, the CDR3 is TGTGCCACCAGCAGGCCCGGGGCGGGGGGCGCCGGGGAGCTGTTTTTT. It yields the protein CATSRPGAGGAGELFF.

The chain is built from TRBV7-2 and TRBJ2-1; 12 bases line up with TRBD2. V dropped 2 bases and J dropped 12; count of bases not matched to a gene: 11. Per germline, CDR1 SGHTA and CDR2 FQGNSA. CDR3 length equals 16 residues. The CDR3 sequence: CASSLPTGLAGPRQFF. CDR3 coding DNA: TGTGCCAGCAGCTTACCCACAGGACTAGCGGGACCTAGGCAGTTCTTC.

As DNA, the CDR3 is TGTGCCTGGAGTGTAAGCTTCGGCAGGGAACCTGGGGCCAACGTCCTGACTTTC. Translated: CAWSVSFGREPGANVLTF. The chain carries TRBV30 and TRBJ2-6; D is perhaps TRBD1 (5 bases). Germline values: CDR1 GTSNPN, CDR2 SVGIG (reference sequence). Trimming removed 0 bases at V and 2 bases at J, with 17 bases between. CDR3 length equals 18 residues.

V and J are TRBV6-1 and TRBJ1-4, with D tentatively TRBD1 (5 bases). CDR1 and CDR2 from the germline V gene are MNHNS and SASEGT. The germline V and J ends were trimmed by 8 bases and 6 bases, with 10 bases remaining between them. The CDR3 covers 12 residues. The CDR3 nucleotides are TGTGCCAGCCGGTGGGGGGATGAAAAACTGTTTTTT. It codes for CASRWGDEKLFF.

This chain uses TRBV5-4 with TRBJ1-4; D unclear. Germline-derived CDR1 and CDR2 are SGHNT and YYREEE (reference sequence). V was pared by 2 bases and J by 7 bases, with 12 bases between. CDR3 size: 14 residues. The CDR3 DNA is TGTGCCAGCAGCTTTGGGCTTTTCGGTGAAAAACTGTTTTTT. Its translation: CASSFGLFGEKLFF.

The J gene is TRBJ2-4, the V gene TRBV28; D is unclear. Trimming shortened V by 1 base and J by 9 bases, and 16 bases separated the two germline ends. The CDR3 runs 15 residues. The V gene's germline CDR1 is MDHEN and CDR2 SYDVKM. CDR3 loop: CASSLLGSSSGIQYF. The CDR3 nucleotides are TGTGCCAGCAGTTTATTGGGCTCTTCATCAGGCATTCAGTACTTC.

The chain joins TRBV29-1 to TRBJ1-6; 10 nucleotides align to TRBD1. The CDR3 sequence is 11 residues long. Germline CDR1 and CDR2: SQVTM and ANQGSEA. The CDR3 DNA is TGCAGGACAGGGGGCGGTTCACCCCTCCACTTT. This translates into CRTGGGSPLHF.

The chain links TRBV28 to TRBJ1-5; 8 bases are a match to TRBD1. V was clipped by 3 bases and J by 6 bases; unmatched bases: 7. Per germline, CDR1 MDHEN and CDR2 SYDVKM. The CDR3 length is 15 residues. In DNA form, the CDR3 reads TGTGCCAGCAGTTTGAACAGGGGGATGGGTCAGCCCCAGCATTTT. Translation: CASSLNRGMGQPQHF. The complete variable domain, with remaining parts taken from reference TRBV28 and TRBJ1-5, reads DVKVTQSSRYLVKRTGEKVFLECVQDMDHENMFWYRQDPGLGLRLIYFSYDVKMKEKGDIPEGYSVSREKKERFSLILESASTNQTSMYLCASSLNRGMGQPQHFGDGTRLSIL.

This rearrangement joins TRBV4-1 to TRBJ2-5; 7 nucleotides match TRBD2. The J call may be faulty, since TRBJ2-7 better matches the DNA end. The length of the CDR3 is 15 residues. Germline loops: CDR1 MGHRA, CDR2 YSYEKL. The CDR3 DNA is TGCGCCAGCAGCCAAAGGTGGGGGGGACTGTACGAGCAGTACTTC. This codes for CASSQRWGGLYEQYF.

The CDR3 region has the DNA TGTGCCAGCAGCTTAATACAACACACCGGGGAGCTGTTTTTT. Its protein is CASSLIQHTGELFF. The rearrangement joins TRBV7-3 to TRBJ2-2, with D hard to call. This CDR3 has 14 amino acids. Germline CDR1 reads SGHTA; CDR2 reads FQGTGA. The V end lost 1 base, the J end lost 3 bases, and 6 bases lay between the germline ends.

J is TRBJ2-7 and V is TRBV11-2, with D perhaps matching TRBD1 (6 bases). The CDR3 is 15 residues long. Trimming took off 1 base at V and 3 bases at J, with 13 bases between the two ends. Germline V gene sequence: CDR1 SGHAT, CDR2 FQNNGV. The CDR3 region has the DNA TGTGCCAGCAGCTTAGCAGGGGCAGGAAACTACGAGCAGTACTTC. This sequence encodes CASSLAGAGNYEQYF.

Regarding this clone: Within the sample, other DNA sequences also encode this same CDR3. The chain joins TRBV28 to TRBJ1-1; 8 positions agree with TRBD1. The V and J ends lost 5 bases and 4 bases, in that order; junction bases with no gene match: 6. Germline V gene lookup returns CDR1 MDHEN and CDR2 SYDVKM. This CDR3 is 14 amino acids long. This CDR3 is CASSPGQGGTEAFF. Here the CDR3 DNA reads TGTGCCAGCAGTCCTGGACAGGGAGGCACTGAAGCTTTCTTT.

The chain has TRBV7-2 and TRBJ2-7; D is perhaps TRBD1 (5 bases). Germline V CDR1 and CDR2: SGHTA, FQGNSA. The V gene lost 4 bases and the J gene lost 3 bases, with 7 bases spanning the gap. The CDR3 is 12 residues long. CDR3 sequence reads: CASSSQGYEQYF. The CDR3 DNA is TGTGCCAGCAGCTCTCAGGGCTACGAGCAGTACTTC.

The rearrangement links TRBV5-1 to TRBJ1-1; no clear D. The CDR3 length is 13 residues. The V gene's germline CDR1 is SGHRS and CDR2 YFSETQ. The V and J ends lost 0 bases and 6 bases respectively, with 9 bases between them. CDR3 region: CASSLAGRSEAFF. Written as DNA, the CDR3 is TGCGCCAGCAGCTTGGCGGGTAGGTCTGAAGCTTTCTTT.

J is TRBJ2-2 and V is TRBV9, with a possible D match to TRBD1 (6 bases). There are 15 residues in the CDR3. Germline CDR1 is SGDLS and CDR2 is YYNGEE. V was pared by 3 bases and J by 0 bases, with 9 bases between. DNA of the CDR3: TGTGCCAGCAGCGCCGGGACAACGAACACCGGGGAGCTGTTTTTT. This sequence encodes CASSAGTTNTGELFF.

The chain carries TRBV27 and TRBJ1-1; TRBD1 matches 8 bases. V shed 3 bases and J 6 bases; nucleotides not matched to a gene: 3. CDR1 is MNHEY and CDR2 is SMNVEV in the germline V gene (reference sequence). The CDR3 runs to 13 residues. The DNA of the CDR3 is TGTGCCAGCAGTTTCGGCAGGGGGCCTGAAGCTTTCTTT. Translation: CASSFGRGPEAFF.

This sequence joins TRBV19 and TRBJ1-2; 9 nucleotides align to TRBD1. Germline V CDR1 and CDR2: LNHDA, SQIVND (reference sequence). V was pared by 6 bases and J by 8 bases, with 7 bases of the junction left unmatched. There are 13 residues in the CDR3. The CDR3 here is CASRDRGSMGYTF. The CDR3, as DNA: TGTGCCAGTAGGGACAGGGGAAGTATGGGCTACACCTTC.

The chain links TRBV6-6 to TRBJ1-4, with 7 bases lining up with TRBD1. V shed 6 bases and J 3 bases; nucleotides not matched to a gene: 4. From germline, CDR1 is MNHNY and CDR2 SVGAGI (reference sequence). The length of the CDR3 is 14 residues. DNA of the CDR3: TGTGCCAGCAGCCGGGACAGAGCTAATGAAAAACTGTTTTTT. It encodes CASSRDRANEKLFF.